The TCR beta chain described here comes from a study of response to subunit inactivated influenza vaccine. Comment on this clonotype: Its antigen is undetermined.

TCRdb re-called the RT-PCR reads through MiXCR, storing one row per CDR3 protein. The sample lists 600,000 to 850,000 distinct CDR3 sequences; 13% to 15% were seen once. Findings of the study overall: The authors suggested that every seasonal influenza vaccination recruits few new T cells.

Sequencing used PBMCs from blood, obtained approximately 15 days before vaccination. This receptor was obtained from a man aged 45-60 years who received an inactivated influenza vaccine.

The CDR3 DNA sequence: TGTGCCAGCAGCGTAGGAGTAGATAACTACGAGCAGTACTTC. This sequence encodes CASSVGVDNYEQYF. The V and J genes are TRBV9 and TRBJ2-7; D is ambiguous. This CDR3 region has 14 residues. The germline V gene has CDR1 SGDLS and CDR2 YYNGEE. Deletions cut 0 bases from V and 3 bases from J, with 10 bases between. Supplemented by reference TRBV9 and TRBJ2-7, the full variable domain reads DSGVTQTPKHLITATGQRVTLRCSPRSGDLSVYWYQQSLDQGLQFLIQYYNGEERAKGNILERFSAQQFPDLHSELNLSSLELGDSALYFCASSVGVDNYEQYFGPGTRLTVT.